A selection of T cell receptor beta chains follows, all from one sample in a study of T cell responses to AZD1222 COVID-19 vaccine. The assay was immunoSEQ multiplex PCR, and TCRdb's table has in-frame clones only and misses some. The sample lists about 180,000 clones; 92% were seen once. The specimen comprised peripheral blood, sampled 28 days after the second AZD1222 dose. These receptors were collected from an adult who received the AZD1222 COVID-19 vaccine. CDR3s include the opening cysteine and the closing phenylalanine or tryptophan. Fields, in order: V gene, J gene, D gene, CDR3 length, CDR3 DNA, CDR3 protein. A D gene is named only where the DNA matches it firmly.

v_call: TRBV28; j_call: TRBJ1-4; d_call: NA; cdr3_length: 14; cdr3_nt: TGTGCCAGCAGTCCCCCTCCGCCAGCGGGAAAACTGTTTTTT; cdr3_aa: CASSPPPPAGKLFF
v_call: TRBV12-3/TRBV12-4; j_call: TRBJ1-3; d_call: NA; cdr3_length: 12; cdr3_nt: TGTGCCAGCAGTTTATTTGGGGACACCATATATTTT; cdr3_aa: CASSLFGDTIYF
v_call: TRBV18; j_call: TRBJ2-4; d_call: NA; cdr3_length: 14; cdr3_nt: TGTGCCAGCTCCCCCGGAGGGCCGGGTAACATTCAGTACTTC; cdr3_aa: CASSPGGPGNIQYF
v_call: TRBV2; j_call: TRBJ2-1; d_call: TRBD2; cdr3_length: 17; cdr3_nt: TGTGCCAGCAGTGTCAGGAATAGCGGGGGGTTCTACAATGAGCAGTTCTTC; cdr3_aa: CASSVRNSGGFYNEQFF
v_call: TRBV10-3; j_call: TRBJ2-2; d_call: NA; cdr3_length: 12; cdr3_nt: TGTGCCATCAGCCCTGCTATCGGGGAGCTGTTTTTT; cdr3_aa: CAISPAIGELFF
v_call: TRBV19; j_call: TRBJ2-3; d_call: NA; cdr3_length: 14; cdr3_nt: TGTGCCAGTAGTATAGCCTTCACCACAGATACGCAGTATTTT; cdr3_aa: CASSIAFTTDTQYF
v_call: TRBV3-1/TRBV3-2; j_call: TRBJ1-2; d_call: NA; cdr3_length: 14; cdr3_nt: TGTGCCAGCAGCCCCTTCATCGCGGACTATGGCTACACCTTC; cdr3_aa: CASSPFIADYGYTF
v_call: TRBV4-1; j_call: TRBJ1-4; d_call: NA; cdr3_length: 16; cdr3_nt: TGCGCCAGCAGCCAAGATCGGTCCATGGGGAATGAAAAACTGTTTTTT; cdr3_aa: CASSQDRSMGNEKLFF
v_call: TRBV5-1; j_call: TRBJ2-7; d_call: NA; cdr3_length: 14; cdr3_nt: TGCGCCAGCAGCTTGGGACAGGAAAAGGACGAGCAGTACTTC; cdr3_aa: CASSLGQEKDEQYF
v_call: TRBV5-1; j_call: TRBJ2-1; d_call: TRBD2; cdr3_length: 15; cdr3_nt: TGCGCCAGCAGCTTGAACACGGGGGGGCCAGGAGAGCAGTTCTTC; cdr3_aa: CASSLNTGGPGEQFF
v_call: TRBV5-4; j_call: TRBJ2-3; d_call: TRBD2; cdr3_length: 18; cdr3_nt: TGTGCCAGCAGCTTGTTTGGACTAGCGGGAGATAACACAGATACGCAGTATTTT; cdr3_aa: CASSLFGLAGDNTDTQYF
v_call: TRBV6-5; j_call: TRBJ1-4; d_call: TRBD1; cdr3_length: 14; cdr3_nt: TGTGCCAGCAGTCGACAGGGGGCAAATGAAAAACTGTTTTTT; cdr3_aa: CASSRQGANEKLFF
v_call: TRBV28; j_call: TRBJ2-7; d_call: NA; cdr3_length: 15; cdr3_nt: TGTGCCAGCAGTTCGGCCACAGGGTTATCCTACGAGCAGTACTTC; cdr3_aa: CASSSATGLSYEQYF
v_call: TRBV7-7; j_call: TRBJ1-3; d_call: NA; cdr3_length: 15; cdr3_nt: TGTGCCAGCAGCTTAGCGCCATTCTCTGGAAACACCATATATTTT; cdr3_aa: CASSLAPFSGNTIYF
v_call: TRBV4-2; j_call: TRBJ2-7; d_call: NA; cdr3_length: 16; cdr3_nt: TGTGCCAGCAGCCAAGCGGGCGTTTTCTCCTCCTACGAGCAGTACTTC; cdr3_aa: CASSQAGVFSSYEQYF
v_call: TRBV10-3; j_call: TRBJ1-2; d_call: NA; cdr3_length: 11; cdr3_nt: TGTGCCATCAGTGCAGGGGAAGGCTACACCTTC; cdr3_aa: CAISAGEGYTF